Listed here are 21 T cell receptor beta chains from one sample, sequenced in a study of blood T cells in healthy people across ages. With a J-beta primer mix and a sample-barcoded 5' primer, a second PCR ran about 7 to 12 cycles. Via MiXCR, TCRdb re-called the 5' RACE reads, giving one row per CDR3 protein. The table has 1.5 million to 2 million distinct CDR3 sequences, around 42% seen once. The material sequenced was blood. Source of these receptors: a human donor in good health.

The sample holds one count of this clonotype. The chain couples TRBV20-1 to TRBJ2-1; no clear D gene. Per the germline V gene, CDR1 is DFQATT and CDR2 is SNEGSKA (reference sequence). The CDR3 sequence is 13 residues long. Trimming took off 4 bases at V and 8 bases at J, with 15 bases between the two ends. CDR3 DNA: TGCAGTGCTATAACCACGGAGCTATATGAGCAGTTCTTC. As protein: CSAITTELYEQFF.

The rearrangement uses TRBV20-1 and TRBJ2-1; the match to TRBD1 covers 10 bases. Germline values: CDR1 DFQATT, CDR2 SNEGSKA (reference sequence). This CDR3 spans 16 amino acids. V dropped 0 bases and J dropped 4; count of bases not matched to a gene: 6. The CDR3 region is CSARDQGTGAYNEQFF. CDR3 DNA: TGCAGTGCTAGAGATCAAGGGACAGGGGCTTACAATGAGCAGTTCTTC.

J is TRBJ2-7 and V is TRBV6-5; TRBD2 might be the D (6 bases). This CDR3 spans 14 amino acids. V was shortened by 5 bases and J by 3 bases, with 14 bases between the two germline ends. Germline V gives CDR1 MNHEY, CDR2 SVGAGI. The CDR3 sequence: CASSAVAEYYEQYF. Here the CDR3 DNA reads TGTGCCAGCAGTGCTGTAGCGGAATACTACGAGCAGTACTTC.

The V call is TRBV20-1, the J call TRBJ2-5, with D perhaps assigned TRBD1 or TRBD2 (6 bases each). This CDR3 has 15 residues. Trimming took off 1 base at V and 5 bases at J, with 17 bases between the two ends. Germline loops: CDR1 DFQATT, CDR2 SNEGSKA (reference sequence). In DNA, the CDR3 is TGCAGTGCTAGAGTGGGGGGCCCGACGGGGGAGACCCAGTACTTC. As protein: CSARVGGPTGETQYF.

This clonotype has only a few counts. The chain couples TRBV6-1 to TRBJ2-1; 7 nucleotides match TRBD1. CDR1 and CDR2 (germline): MNHNS, SASEGT. The V gene end was trimmed by 2 bases and the J gene end by 4 bases; junction bases not matched to a gene: 8. The CDR3 runs to 16 residues. The CDR3 region is CASSEIRQGLYNEQFF. In DNA form, the CDR3 reads TGTGCCAGCAGTGAAATCCGACAGGGTTTGTACAATGAGCAGTTCTTC.

The chain couples TRBV9 to TRBJ1-4; D remains ambiguous. Germline lookup yields CDR1 SGDLS and CDR2 YYNGEE. With 0 bases removed from V and 6 bases from J, the gap between germline ends came to 9 bases. The CDR3 length is 14 residues. The CDR3 region is CASSVGQVDEKLFF. CDR3 nucleotides: TGTGCCAGCAGCGTAGGCCAAGTGGATGAAAAACTGTTTTTT.

The chain has TRBV20-1 and TRBJ1-1, with D maybe TRBD1 (5 bases). The germline CDR1 and CDR2 sequences are DFQATT and SNEGSKA (reference sequence). This CDR3 has 13 amino acids. The V end was cut by 1 base, the J end by 7 bases, with 13 bases between. The CDR3 DNA reads as TGCAGTGCTAGAGGTGGAGGCAGGGATGAAGCTTTCTTT. It is translated as CSARGGGRDEAFF.

In this sample, this clonotype turned up a few times. This chain connects TRBV29-1 to TRBJ1-3; 7 positions match TRBD1. The CDR3 is made up of 13 amino acids. Germline CDR1 and CDR2: SQVTM and ANQGSEA. V was clipped by 1 base and J by 12 bases; unmatched bases: 9. The CDR3 region has the DNA TGCAGCGTTGAAGTGAGGGGGCCCTCGGTCATATATTTT. Translation gives CSVEVRGPSVIYF.

The CDR3 DNA reads as TGTGCCAGCAGTGTGGCTGGGAGGAACACTGAAGCTTTCTTT. Residues: CASSVAGRNTEAFF. The chain couples TRBV25-1 to TRBJ1-1; D gene ambiguous. V was shortened by 4 bases and J by 1 base, with 10 bases between the two germline ends. Germline assignment: CDR1 MGHDK and CDR2 SYGVNS. The CDR3 contains 14 residues.

As to this clonotype: As the CDR3 is not closed by the conserved phenylalanine or tryptophan, this likely results from a read error. Because the CDR3's place on the DNA is in doubt, the DNA is left out and the CDR3 is given as listed by TCRdb. V is TRBV10-1 and J is TRBJ2-7; TRBD1, the table's D call, lacks a check against the DNA. The CDR3 length equals 16 residues, ends included. Germline loops: CDR1 WNHNN, CDR2 SYGVQD (reference sequence). The CDR3 region is CASSGLHGTEPTSSTS.

The V call is TRBV7-2, the J call TRBJ1-1; D might be TRBD1 (6 bases). Trimming left V 6 bases short and J 4 bases short, with 27 bases between. Germline V lookup: CDR1 SGHTA, CDR2 FQGNSA. This CDR3 comprises 18 residues. CDR3 DNA: TGTGCCAGCAGAACTCCGGGGGCGAAGGGTGGATGGTTCACTGAAGCTTTCTTT. Protein: CASRTPGAKGGWFTEAFF.

This clonotype has more than one count but fewer than ten. The chain couples TRBV6-6 to TRBJ2-7; no clear D gene. V was clipped by 5 bases and J by 0 bases, with 17 bases between them. The length of the CDR3 is 16 residues. Germline V gene data show CDR1 as MNHNY and CDR2 as SVGAGI (reference sequence). CDR3 bases: TGTGCCAGCAGTACGCCTCCGGCAGAAAGCTCCTACGAGCAGTACTTC. It is translated as CASSTPPAESSYEQYF.

The count of this clonotype is one. The chain has TRBV20-1 and TRBJ1-4; the D gene is possibly TRBD1 (6 bases). Trimming removed 4 bases from V and 10 bases from J, with 19 bases in between. The CDR3 extends over 14 amino acids. From germline, CDR1 is DFQATT and CDR2 SNEGSKA (reference sequence). The CDR3 DNA reads TGCAGTGCTAAGGACAGCCTCGGCCCAGGAAAACTGTTTTTT. It translates to CSAKDSLGPGKLFF.

On this clonotype: One end of the junction varies from germline; a read error may be responsible. This chain joins TRBV7-2 and TRBJ2-5; no definite D call. The CDR3 is 16 amino acids. Germline V CDR1 and CDR2: SGHTA, FQGNSA. CDR3 residues: CASSFVSAIIQGTQYF. The CDR3 nucleotides read TGTGCCAGCAGCTTTGTTTCCGCCATTATCCAAGGGACCCAGTACTTC.

The chain joins TRBV11-3 to TRBJ2-5; D is uncertain. The CDR3 runs to 15 residues. Germline V gene sequence: CDR1 SGHNT, CDR2 YENEEA. V shed 1 base and J shed 0 bases, with 9 bases lying between them. The CDR3 here is CASSLAGFDQETQYF. CDR3 in DNA: TGTGCCAGCAGCTTAGCCGGATTTGACCAAGAGACCCAGTACTTC.

This rearrangement joins TRBV5-5 to TRBJ2-7; D not resolved. The CDR3 length is 16 residues. From germline, CDR1 is SGHKS and CDR2 YYEKEE (reference sequence). The germline V and J ends were trimmed by 3 bases and 4 bases, with 20 bases remaining between them. The CDR3 bases are TGTGCCAGCAGCTGGCAAGGTGGGCAACAAAGATACGAGCAGTACTTC. Translating gives CASSWQGGQQRYEQYF.

This clonotype was detected a few times. The genes are TRBV7-3 and TRBJ2-7; no firm D call. The V gene lost 2 bases and the J gene lost 6 bases, with 11 bases spanning the gap. CDR1 and CDR2 from the germline V gene are SGHTA and FQGTGA. The CDR3 extends over 13 amino acids. Written as DNA, the CDR3 is TGTGCCAGCAGCTTACTTATAGGTTCCGAGCAGTACTTC. Its protein is CASSLLIGSEQYF.

A few counts support this clonotype. The chain uses TRBV4-3 and TRBJ2-3, with D perhaps matching TRBD2 (7 bases). Germline V gene sequence: CDR1 LGHNA, CDR2 YSLEER. Trimming removed 8 bases at V and 5 bases at J, with 17 bases between. The CDR3 totals 14 residues. CDR3 region: CASALGGAVDTQYF. The DNA for the CDR3 is TGCGCCAGCGCCCTGGGGGGGGCAGTAGATACGCAGTATTTT.

This clonotype appeared a few times. The V and J genes are TRBV9 and TRBJ1-6, with 9 bases identical to TRBD1. The CDR3 has 15 amino acids. CDR1 is SGDLS, CDR2 YYNGEE, per germline. J lost 11 bases, V lost 4 bases, and 10 bases had no gene match. The CDR3 loop is CASSPRDRAWTPLHF. Here the CDR3 DNA reads TGTGCCAGCAGCCCTCGGGACAGGGCATGGACACCCCTCCACTTT.

Remarks on this clonotype: The junction differs from germline at one of its ends, possibly a read error. The chain has TRBV10-3 and TRBJ2-5, with D unresolved. CDR3 size: 15 residues. CDR1 is ENHRY, CDR2 SYGVKD, per germline. The CDR3 DNA is TGTGCCATCAGTGGACAACAGAGGAGCTCCTACGAGCAGTGCTTC. Residues: CAISGQQRSSYEQCF.

The V call is TRBV5-1, the J call TRBJ2-7; D might be TRBD1 or TRBD2, each matching 5 bases. Germline values: CDR1 SGHRS, CDR2 YFSETQ. V was pared by 2 bases and J by 0 bases, with 15 bases between. The CDR3 is 16 residues long. The CDR3 loop reads CASSFLGDVSSYEQYF. For the CDR3, the DNA is TGCGCCAGCAGCTTCCTGGGGGACGTCAGCTCCTACGAGCAGTACTTC.